This T cell receptor (beta chain) comes out of a study of blood T cell repertoires in COVID-19. Study-wide background: The United States, Italy and Spain were the sources of the acute and convalescent COVID-19 samples.

In germline, CDR1 is MNHNS, CDR2 SASEGT. Trimming took off 0 bases at V and 7 bases at J, with 10 bases between the two ends. This CDR3 contains 15 residues. The assay was immunoSEQ multiplex PCR, and TCRdb's table has in-frame clones only and misses some. Of just over 95,000 clones listed, 80% to 90% are singletons. The sequence came from a human donor in a cohort sampled during active COVID-19. The sequencing input was peripheral blood. V usage is TRBV6-1 and J usage is TRBJ1-6; D gene uncertain. The CDR3 DNA reads TGTGCCAGCAGTGAAGCTTTTTTGAGAAATTCACCCCTCCACTTT. Protein sequence: CASSEAFLRNSPLHF.